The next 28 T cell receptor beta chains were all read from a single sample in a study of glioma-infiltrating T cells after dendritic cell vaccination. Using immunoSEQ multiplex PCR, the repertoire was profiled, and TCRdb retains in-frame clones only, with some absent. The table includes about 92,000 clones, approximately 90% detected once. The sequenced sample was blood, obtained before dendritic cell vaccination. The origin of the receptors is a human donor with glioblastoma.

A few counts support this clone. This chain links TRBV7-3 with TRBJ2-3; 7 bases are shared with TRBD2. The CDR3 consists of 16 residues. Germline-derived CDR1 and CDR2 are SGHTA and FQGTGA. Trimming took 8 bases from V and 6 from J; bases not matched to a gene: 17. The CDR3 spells CASSGGTLARMDTQYF. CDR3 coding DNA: TGTGCCAGCTCCGGGGGGACTCTCGCCCGAATGGATACGCAGTATTTT.

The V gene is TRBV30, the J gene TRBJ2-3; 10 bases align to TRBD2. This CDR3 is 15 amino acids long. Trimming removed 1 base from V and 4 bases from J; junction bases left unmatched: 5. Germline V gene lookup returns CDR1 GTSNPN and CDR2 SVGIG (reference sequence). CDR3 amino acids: CAWSAGSGGPDTQYF. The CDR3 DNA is TGTGCCTGGAGTGCGGGTAGCGGGGGGCCAGATACGCAGTATTTT.

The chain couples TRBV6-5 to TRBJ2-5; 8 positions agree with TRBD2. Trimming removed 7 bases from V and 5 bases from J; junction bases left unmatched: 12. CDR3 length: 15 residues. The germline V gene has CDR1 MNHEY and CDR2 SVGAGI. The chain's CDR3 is CASTPAGGEVETQYF. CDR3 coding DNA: TGTGCCAGCACCCCCGCCGGGGGGGAGGTTGAGACCCAGTACTTC.

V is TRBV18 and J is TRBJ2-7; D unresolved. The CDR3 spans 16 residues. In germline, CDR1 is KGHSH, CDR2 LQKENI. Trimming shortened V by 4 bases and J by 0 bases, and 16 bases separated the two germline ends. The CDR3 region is CASSLDQTWSSYEQYF. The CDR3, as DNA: TGTGCCAGCTCACTAGACCAAACATGGAGCTCCTACGAGCAGTACTTC.

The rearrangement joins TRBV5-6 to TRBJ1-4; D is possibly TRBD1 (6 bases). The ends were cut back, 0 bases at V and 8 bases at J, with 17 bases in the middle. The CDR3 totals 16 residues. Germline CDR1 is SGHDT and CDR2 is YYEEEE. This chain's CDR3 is CASSLAGTYEREKLFF. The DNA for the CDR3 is TGTGCCAGCAGCTTGGCCGGGACATACGAACGGGAAAAACTGTTTTTT. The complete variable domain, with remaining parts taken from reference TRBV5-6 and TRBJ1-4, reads DAGVTQSPTHLIKTRGQQVTLRCSPKSGHDTVSWYQQALGQGPQFIFQYYEEEERQRGNFPDRFSGHQFPNYSSELNVNALLLGDSALYLCASSLAGTYEREKLFFGSGTQLSVL.

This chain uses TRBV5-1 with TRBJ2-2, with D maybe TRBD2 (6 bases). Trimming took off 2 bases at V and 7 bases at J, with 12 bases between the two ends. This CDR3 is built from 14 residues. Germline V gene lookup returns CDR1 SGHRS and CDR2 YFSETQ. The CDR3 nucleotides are TGCGCCAGCAGCTTCCAGGAAGCGGGCGGGGAGCTGTTTTTT. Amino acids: CASSFQEAGGELFF.

In nucleotides, the CDR3 is TGCGCCAGCAGCTTGGGAGATAGCCTTTTGTCTGAGCAGTTCTTC. This gives the protein CASSLGDSLLSEQFF. The V and J genes are TRBV5-1 and TRBJ2-1; unclear D gene. Germline values: CDR1 SGHRS, CDR2 YFSETQ. This CDR3 has 15 amino acids. V dropped 0 bases and J dropped 9 bases, with 16 bases sitting between them.

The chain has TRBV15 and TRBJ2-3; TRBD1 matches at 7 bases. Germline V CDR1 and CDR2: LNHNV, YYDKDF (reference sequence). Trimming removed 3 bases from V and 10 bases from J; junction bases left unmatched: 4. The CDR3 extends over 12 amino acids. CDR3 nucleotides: TGTGCCACCAGCAGTACCACAGGGGCGCAGTATTTT. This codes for CATSSTTGAQYF.

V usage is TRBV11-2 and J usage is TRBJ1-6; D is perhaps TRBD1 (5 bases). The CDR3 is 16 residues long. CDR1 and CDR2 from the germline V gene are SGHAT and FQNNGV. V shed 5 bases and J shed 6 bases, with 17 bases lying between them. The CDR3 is CASSKRNRIPNSPLHF. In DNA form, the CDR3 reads TGTGCCAGCAGCAAAAGAAACAGGATACCTAATTCACCCCTCCACTTT.

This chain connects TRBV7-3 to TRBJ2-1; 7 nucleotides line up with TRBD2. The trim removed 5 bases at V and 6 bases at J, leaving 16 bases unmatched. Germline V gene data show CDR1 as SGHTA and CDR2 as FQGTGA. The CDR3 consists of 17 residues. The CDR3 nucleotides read TGTGCCAGCAGCCCGGTCCAAGCGGCCGGGACTATCAATGAGCAGTTCTTC. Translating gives CASSPVQAAGTINEQFF.

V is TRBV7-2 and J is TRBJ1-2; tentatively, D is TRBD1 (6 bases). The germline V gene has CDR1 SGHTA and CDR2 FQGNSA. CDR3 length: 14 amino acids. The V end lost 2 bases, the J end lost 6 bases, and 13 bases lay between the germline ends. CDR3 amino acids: CASSLPDSAHGYTF. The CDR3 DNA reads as TGTGCCAGCAGCTTACCGGACAGCGCTCATGGCTACACCTTC.

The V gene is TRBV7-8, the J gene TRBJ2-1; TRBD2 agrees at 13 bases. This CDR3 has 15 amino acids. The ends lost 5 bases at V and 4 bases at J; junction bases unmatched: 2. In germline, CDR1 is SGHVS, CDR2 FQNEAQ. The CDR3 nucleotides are TGTGCCAGCAGCCAGGGACTAGCGGGATACAATGAGCAGTTCTTC. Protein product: CASSQGLAGYNEQFF.

In nucleotides, the CDR3 is TGTGCCAGCAGTGTTGCCAGTTCGCCAGAGACCCAGTACTTC. It encodes CASSVASSPETQYF. The rearrangement links TRBV6-1 to TRBJ2-5; D not resolved. This CDR3 has 14 amino acids. Trimming took off 4 bases at V and 4 bases at J, with 13 bases between the two ends. Germline CDR1 and CDR2: MNHNS and SASEGT.

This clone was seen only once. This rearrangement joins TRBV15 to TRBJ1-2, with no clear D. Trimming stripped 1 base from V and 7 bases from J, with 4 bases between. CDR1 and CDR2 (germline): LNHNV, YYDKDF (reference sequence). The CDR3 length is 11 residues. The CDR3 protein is CATSRGSGYTF. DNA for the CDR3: TGTGCCACCAGCAGAGGTAGTGGCTACACCTTC. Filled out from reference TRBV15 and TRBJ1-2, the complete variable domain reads DAMVIQNPRYQVTQFGKPVTLSCSQTLNHNVMYWYQQKSSQAPKLLFHYYDKDFNNEADTPDNFQSRRPNTSFCFLDIRSPGLGDTAMYLCATSRGSGYTFGSGTRLTVV.

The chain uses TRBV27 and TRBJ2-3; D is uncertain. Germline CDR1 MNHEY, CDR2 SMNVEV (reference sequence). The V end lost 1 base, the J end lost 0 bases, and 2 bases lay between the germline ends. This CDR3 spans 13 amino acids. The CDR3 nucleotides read TGTGCCAGCAGTTTATTAAGCACAGATACGCAGTATTTT. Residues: CASSLLSTDTQYF.

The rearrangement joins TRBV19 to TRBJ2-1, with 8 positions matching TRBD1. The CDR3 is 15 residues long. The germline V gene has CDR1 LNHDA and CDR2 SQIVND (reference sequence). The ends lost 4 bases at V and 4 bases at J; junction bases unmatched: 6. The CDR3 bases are TGTGCCAGTAGTACCGGGACAGGCTTATACAATGAGCAGTTCTTC. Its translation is CASSTGTGLYNEQFF.

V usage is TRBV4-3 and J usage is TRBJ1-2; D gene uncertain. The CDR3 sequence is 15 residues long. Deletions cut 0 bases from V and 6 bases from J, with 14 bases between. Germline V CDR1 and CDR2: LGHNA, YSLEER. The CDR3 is CASSQDPTVLNGYTF. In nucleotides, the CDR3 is TGCGCCAGCAGCCAAGACCCTACGGTACTGAATGGCTACACCTTC.

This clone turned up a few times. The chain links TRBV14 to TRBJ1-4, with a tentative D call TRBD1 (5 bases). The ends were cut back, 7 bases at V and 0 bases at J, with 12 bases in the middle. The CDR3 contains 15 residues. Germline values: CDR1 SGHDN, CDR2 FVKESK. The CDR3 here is CASTRGIATNEKLFF. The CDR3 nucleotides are TGTGCCAGCACCCGGGGGATTGCAACTAATGAAAAACTGTTTTTT. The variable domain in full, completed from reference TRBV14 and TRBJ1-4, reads EAGVTQFPSHSVIEKGQTVTLRCDPISGHDNLYWYRRVMGKEIKFLLHFVKESKQDESGMPNNRFLAERTGGTYSTLKVQPAELEDSGVYFCASTRGIATNEKLFFGSGTQLSVL.

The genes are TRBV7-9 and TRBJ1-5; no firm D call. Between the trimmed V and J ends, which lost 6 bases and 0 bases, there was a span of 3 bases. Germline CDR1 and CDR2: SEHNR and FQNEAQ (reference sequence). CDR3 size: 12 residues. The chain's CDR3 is CASSNSNQPQHF. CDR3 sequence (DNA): TGTGCCAGCAGTAATAGCAATCAGCCCCAGCATTTT. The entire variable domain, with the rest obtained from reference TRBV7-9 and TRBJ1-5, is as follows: DTGVSQNPRHKITKRGQNVTFRCDPISEHNRLYWYRQTLGQGPEFLTYFQNEAQLEKSRLLSDRFSAERPKGSFSTLEIQRTEQGDSAMYLCASSNSNQPQHFGDGTRLSIL.

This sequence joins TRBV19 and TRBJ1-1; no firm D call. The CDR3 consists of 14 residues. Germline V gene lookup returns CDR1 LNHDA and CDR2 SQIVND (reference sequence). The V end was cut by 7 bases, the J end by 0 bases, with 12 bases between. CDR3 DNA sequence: TGTGCCAGTAAACAACCCAGGCTGAACACTGAAGCTTTCTTT. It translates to CASKQPRLNTEAFF.

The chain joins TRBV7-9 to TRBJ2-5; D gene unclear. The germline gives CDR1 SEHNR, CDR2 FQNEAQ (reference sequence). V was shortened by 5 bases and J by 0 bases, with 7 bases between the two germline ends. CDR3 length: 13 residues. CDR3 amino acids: CASSQTNQETQYF. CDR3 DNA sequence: TGTGCCAGCAGCCAGACAAACCAAGAGACCCAGTACTTC. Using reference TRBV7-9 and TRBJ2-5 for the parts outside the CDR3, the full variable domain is DTGVSQNPRHKITKRGQNVTFRCDPISEHNRLYWYRQTLGQGPEFLTYFQNEAQLEKSRLLSDRFSAERPKGSFSTLEIQRTEQGDSAMYLCASSQTNQETQYFGPGTRLLVL.

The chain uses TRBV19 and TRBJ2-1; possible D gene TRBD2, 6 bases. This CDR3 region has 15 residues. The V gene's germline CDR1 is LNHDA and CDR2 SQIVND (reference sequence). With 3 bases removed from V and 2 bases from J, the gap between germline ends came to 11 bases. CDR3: CASSMGGSTYNEQFF. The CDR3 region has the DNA TGTGCCAGTAGTATGGGAGGATCCACCTACAATGAGCAGTTCTTC.

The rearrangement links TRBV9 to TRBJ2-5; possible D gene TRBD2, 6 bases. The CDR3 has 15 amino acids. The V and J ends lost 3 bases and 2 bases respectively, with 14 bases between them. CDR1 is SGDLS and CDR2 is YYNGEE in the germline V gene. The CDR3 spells CASSDGGREQETQYF. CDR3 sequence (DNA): TGTGCCAGCAGCGACGGGGGTAGGGAACAAGAGACCCAGTACTTC.

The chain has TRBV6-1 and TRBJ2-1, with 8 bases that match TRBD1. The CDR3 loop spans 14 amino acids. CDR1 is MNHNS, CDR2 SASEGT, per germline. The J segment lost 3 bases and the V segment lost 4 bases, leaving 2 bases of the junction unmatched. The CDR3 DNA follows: TGTGCCAGCAGTGCGACAGGGGTCTACAATGAGCAGTTCTTC. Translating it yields CASSATGVYNEQFF.

Here the CDR3 DNA reads TGTGCCAGCAGTTACGGGGGGTCGACCTACGAGCAGTACTTC. This gives the protein CASSYGGSTYEQYF. V is TRBV6-6 and J is TRBJ2-7; a possible D gene is TRBD2 (6 bases). The V and J ends lost 2 bases and 2 bases respectively, with 10 bases between them. Germline-derived CDR1 and CDR2 are MNHNY and SVGAGI (reference sequence). The CDR3 is 14 residues long.

The CDR3 is CATRGGVVRETQYF. The CDR3, as DNA: TGTGCCACCAGGGGAGGGGTGGTCCGAGAGACCCAGTACTTC. The J gene is TRBJ2-5, the V gene TRBV7-2, with a tentative D call TRBD2 (7 bases). Germline lookup yields CDR1 SGHTA and CDR2 FQGNSA. The CDR3 length is 14 residues. V was shortened by 10 bases and J by 4 bases, with 19 bases between the two germline ends.

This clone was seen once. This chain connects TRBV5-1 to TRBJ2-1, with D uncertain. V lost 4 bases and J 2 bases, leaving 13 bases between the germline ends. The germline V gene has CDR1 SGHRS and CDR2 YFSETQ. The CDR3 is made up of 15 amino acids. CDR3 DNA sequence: TGCGCCAGCAGCCCGAGGTCCCAAACCTACAATGAGCAGTTCTTC. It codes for CASSPRSQTYNEQFF.

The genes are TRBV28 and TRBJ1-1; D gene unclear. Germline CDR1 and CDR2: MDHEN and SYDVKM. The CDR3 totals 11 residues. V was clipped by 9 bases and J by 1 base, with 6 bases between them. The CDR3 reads CASNTNTEAFF. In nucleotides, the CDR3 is TGTGCCAGTAACACGAACACTGAAGCTTTCTTT.